A single sample is the source of the 29 T cell receptor beta chains below, sequenced in a study of T-cell reconstitution after alpha-beta-depleted transplantation in children (dated by TCRdb to about 2016). The library was made by PCR. The sequencer was an Illumina HiSeq 2500. To normalize quantification of the TCRbeta repertoire, the TCR libraries were built with molecular barcoding that relied on unique molecular identifiers. TCRdb trimmed the raw reads at Q25, called clones with MiXCR and kept productive beta chains. Each entry is one CDR3 protein sequence, shown with its most common DNA and genes. This sample is represented by some 490,000 distinct CDR3 sequences; under 15% of them were singletons. The top ten constitute 4.5% to 6% of the sample. The starting material was PBMCs from the stem cell graft donor, obtained from the stem cell graft. Every receptor here comes from a human donor who donated a stem cell graft to a child with combined immunodeficiency.

This clonotype turned up a few times. The chain combines TRBV10-3 with TRBJ2-1, with D possibly being TRBD1 (6 bases). Germline V gene sequence: CDR1 ENHRY, CDR2 SYGVKD. Trimming left V 4 bases short and J 3 bases short, with 13 bases between. The CDR3 runs 15 residues. CDR3 residues: CAISARDKDYNEQFF. The CDR3 DNA reads TGTGCCATCAGTGCCCGGGACAAAGACTACAATGAGCAGTTCTTC.

The chain recombines TRBV12-3 or TRBV12-4 with TRBJ2-5, with 7 bases lining up with TRBD1. The CDR3 spans 14 residues. V trimming: 5 bases; J trimming: 5 bases; junction bases outside the gene matches: 8. The CDR3 here is CASSPIGGYETQYF. The CDR3 coding sequence is TGTGCCAGCAGTCCCATAGGGGGCTATGAGACCCAGTACTTC.

This clonotype was detected a few times. The V call is TRBV7-6, the J call TRBJ2-7, with 8 bases aligning to TRBD1. Trimming cost V 5 bases and J 0 bases; bases outside gene matches: 6. Germline values: CDR1 SGHVS, CDR2 FNYEAQ. The CDR3 totals 15 residues. CDR3 sequence: CASSQDRVASYEQYF. The CDR3 region has the DNA TGTGCCAGCAGCCAGGACAGGGTGGCCTCCTACGAGCAGTACTTC.

The sample holds a few counts of this clonotype. The chain is built from TRBV7-3 and TRBJ2-7, with 10 bases fitting TRBD2. Germline V gene lookup returns CDR1 SGHTA and CDR2 FQGTGA. V gave up 1 base and J gave up 6 bases; unmatched junction bases: 6. This CDR3 has 15 amino acids. The CDR3 region has the DNA TGTGCCAGCAGCTTAATAGCGGGGGGTTTCCTCGAGCAGTACTTC. It encodes CASSLIAGGFLEQYF.

The J gene is TRBJ2-1, the V gene TRBV27; D possibly corresponds to TRBD2 (6 bases). V lost 2 bases to trimming and J lost 8 bases, with 22 bases between them. Germline V gene data show CDR1 as MNHEY and CDR2 as SMNVEV (reference sequence). There are 17 residues in the CDR3. CDR3 bases: TGTGCCAGCAGTTTAAAAGGGGCTAGCGCCCTGGGATATGAGCAGTTCTTC. Translating gives CASSLKGASALGYEQFF.

There are many counts of this clonotype. For the CDR3, the DNA is TGTGCCAGCAGTTTTCTCGGACAGGGACATAATGAAAAACTGTTTTTT. This gives the protein CASSFLGQGHNEKLFF. This rearrangement joins TRBV28 to TRBJ1-4; 8 bases match TRBD1. Germline assignment: CDR1 MDHEN and CDR2 SYDVKM. Trimming at V came to 3 bases and at J to 4 bases, leaving 7 bases not matched to a gene. This CDR3 is 16 amino acids long.

This clonotype has just a few counts. The chain employs TRBV11-2 and TRBJ2-3, with D possibly being TRBD1 or TRBD2 (5 bases each). V dropped 3 bases and J dropped 0 bases, with 19 bases sitting between them. Germline V lookup: CDR1 SGHAT, CDR2 FQNNGV. This CDR3 contains 18 residues. CDR3 region: CASSLTPAVGTSTDTQYF. The CDR3 DNA reads as TGTGCCAGCAGCTTGACCCCAGCGGTGGGGACCAGCACAGATACGCAGTATTTT.

The chain employs TRBV29-1 and TRBJ1-2; no definite D call. The germline V gene has CDR1 SQVTM and CDR2 ANQGSEA. CDR3 length equals 13 residues. Trimming took 8 bases from V and 0 from J, leaving 13 bases between them. DNA for the CDR3: TGCAGCTCCTTCACCTCGGCTAACTATGGCTACACCTTC. Residues: CSSFTSANYGYTF.

This clonotype was recorded at least ten times. The rearrangement uses TRBV20-1 and TRBJ2-1, with TRBD2 identical over 11 bases. After removal of 0 bases from V and 0 bases from J, the junction contained 13 bases not matched to a gene. Germline loops: CDR1 DFQATT, CDR2 SNEGSKA (reference sequence). The CDR3 is 20 amino acids. The chain's CDR3 is CSARDPLASGRRGSYNEQFF. The CDR3 DNA is TGCAGTGCTAGAGATCCCCTGGCTAGCGGGAGGAGGGGCTCCTACAATGAGCAGTTCTTC.

The gene calls are TRBV6-2 or TRBV6-3 and TRBJ2-1; TRBD2 agrees at 13 bases. CDR3 length equals 15 residues. Trimming removed 5 bases from V and 10 bases from J; junction bases left unmatched: 8. In germline, CDR1 is MNHEY, CDR2 SVGEGT. The CDR3 nucleotides read TGTGCCAGCAGTGGACTAGCGGGGGACGGGGTGGAGCAGTTCTTC. It is translated as CASSGLAGDGVEQFF.

This clonotype was counted at least ten times. V and J are TRBV24-1 and TRBJ2-1; D call uncertain. The CDR3 is made up of 13 amino acids. The V end was cut by 1 base, the J end by 9 bases, with 9 bases between. CDR1 and CDR2 from the germline V gene are KGHDR and SFDVKD. CDR3 residues: CATSDFADSEQFF. DNA for the CDR3: TGTGCCACCAGTGATTTCGCGGATTCTGAGCAGTTCTTC.

This chain joins TRBV28 and TRBJ1-3; D may be TRBD1 (5 bases). Germline CDR1 is MDHEN and CDR2 is SYDVKM. The CDR3 extends over 15 amino acids. Trimming took 7 bases from V and 0 from J, leaving 13 bases between them. The CDR3 sequence is CASTTGVFSGNTIYF. CDR3 nucleotides: TGTGCCAGCACAACGGGGGTGTTCTCTGGAAACACCATATATTTT.

V usage is TRBV9 and J usage is TRBJ1-2; possible D gene TRBD1, 5 bases. V was shortened by 0 bases and J by 5 bases, with 11 bases between the two germline ends. The CDR3 sequence is 14 residues long. From germline, CDR1 is SGDLS and CDR2 YYNGEE. The CDR3 protein is CASSVGDRLYGYTF. The CDR3 bases are TGTGCCAGCAGCGTAGGTGACAGACTATATGGCTACACCTTC.

There are a few counts of this clonotype. The chain combines TRBV7-8 with TRBJ2-1; D possibly corresponds to TRBD1 (6 bases). Germline V gene data show CDR1 as SGHVS and CDR2 as FQNEAQ. The CDR3 loop spans 13 amino acids. Trimming cost V 8 bases and J 6 bases, with 14 bases left between them. The CDR3 coding sequence is TGTGCCAGCCTGGGGCTGGGGGCCAATGAGCAGTTCTTC. It translates to CASLGLGANEQFF.

This clonotype was found many times. This chain links TRBV5-5 with TRBJ2-1; 12 positions match TRBD2. J lost 7 bases, V lost 3 bases, and 8 bases had no gene match. The CDR3 length is 16 residues. Germline V gene sequence: CDR1 SGHKS, CDR2 YYEKEE (reference sequence). The CDR3 bases are TGTGCCAGCAGCTCTCTAGCGGGAGGGTTCATTAATGAGCAGTTCTTC. Its translation is CASSSLAGGFINEQFF.

V and J are TRBV18 and TRBJ2-1, with 7 positions matching TRBD1. The germline V gene has CDR1 KGHSH and CDR2 LQKENI. This CDR3 is 17 amino acids long. Losses at the gene ends were 3 bases for V and 4 bases for J; bases not matched to a gene: 12. In DNA form, the CDR3 reads TGTGCCAGCTCACCGGGGTACAACAGGGGTCCATACAATGAGCAGTTCTTC. This encodes CASSPGYNRGPYNEQFF.

This clonotype has a count of ten or more. The chain uses TRBV12-3 or TRBV12-4 and TRBJ2-3; D uncertain. V lost 5 bases to trimming and J lost 5 bases, with 8 bases between them. The CDR3 loop spans 12 amino acids. For the CDR3, the DNA is TGTGCCAGCAGTACGTGGAAAGATACGCAGTATTTT. Translating gives CASSTWKDTQYF.

A few counts support this clonotype. This chain connects TRBV20-1 to TRBJ2-4, with 7 bases fitting TRBD2. V gave up 0 bases and J gave up 6 bases; unmatched junction bases: 5. In germline, CDR1 is DFQATT, CDR2 SNEGSKA (reference sequence). This CDR3 has 14 residues. In DNA, the CDR3 is TGCAGTGCTAGAGAACCGGGAGGCAGAAACATTCAGTACTTC. Its translation: CSAREPGGRNIQYF.

This clonotype was detected only once. Since a much larger clone is just one base distant, this may be a read error. The chain links TRBV12-3 or TRBV12-4 to TRBJ2-1; D uncertain. The CDR3 is 14 residues long. Trimming took off 7 bases at V and 1 base at J, with 11 bases between the two ends. DNA for the CDR3: TGTGCCAGCACTCTCTTCCAGTCCTACAATGAGCAGTTCTTC. It encodes CASTLFQSYNEQFF.

In nucleotides, the CDR3 is TGCGCCAGCAGCCCTGAGATGGTGGGGGGGTTCAATCAGCCCCAGCATTTT. Amino acids: CASSPEMVGGFNQPQHF. The chain links TRBV4-3 to TRBJ1-5; tentatively, D is TRBD1 (5 bases). CDR3 length equals 17 residues. Trimming stripped 4 bases from V and 3 bases from J, with 19 bases between. The germline CDR1 and CDR2 sequences are LGHNA and YSLEER.

The CDR3 here is CASSLALSSLQETQYF. For the CDR3, the DNA is TGTGCCAGCAGCTTAGCGCTTTCTAGTCTCCAAGAGACCCAGTACTTC. The chain is built from TRBV7-2 and TRBJ2-5; D gene ambiguous. Trimming stripped 0 bases from V and 1 base from J, with 12 bases between. CDR3 length equals 16 residues. Per the germline V gene, CDR1 is SGHTA and CDR2 is FQGNSA.

There are many counts of this clonotype. The chain employs TRBV9 and TRBJ2-1; no definite D call. The CDR3 runs 15 residues. The V end was cut by 3 bases, the J end by 0 bases, with 10 bases between. Germline CDR1 SGDLS, CDR2 YYNGEE. As DNA, the CDR3 is TGTGCCAGCAGCGATAGAACCGACTCCTACAATGAGCAGTTCTTC. As protein: CASSDRTDSYNEQFF.

A few counts support this clonotype. The J gene is TRBJ1-2, the V gene TRBV6-1; D ambiguous. The CDR3 sequence is 17 residues long. V lost 6 bases and J lost 4, with 24 bases in between. Germline V gene lookup returns CDR1 MNHNS and CDR2 SASEGT. Here the CDR3 reads CASSNGEWTLEGYGYTF. The CDR3 nucleotides are TGTGCCAGCAGCAACGGGGAATGGACCCTCGAAGGCTATGGCTACACCTTC.

This clonotype showed up many times. This chain links TRBV25-1 with TRBJ2-6; 7 bases are a match to TRBD1. Germline assignment: CDR1 MGHDK and CDR2 SYGVNS. The CDR3 totals 17 residues. Trimming cost V 2 bases and J 0 bases; bases outside gene matches: 4. CDR3 sequence reads: CASSEPRTGSGANVLTF. The CDR3 coding sequence is TGTGCCAGCAGTGAACCCAGGACAGGCTCTGGGGCCAACGTCCTGACTTTC.

Points on this clonotype: Its ends do not fully match the called genes, so a read error is possible. The chain combines TRBV12-3 or TRBV12-4 with TRBJ2-5; TRBD2 agrees at 12 bases. This CDR3 is 19 amino acids long. CDR3 region: CTSSFRVASGRAAVETQYF. CDR3 coding DNA: TGTACCAGCAGTTTCCGGGTGGCTAGCGGGAGGGCCGCCGTTGAGACCCAGTACTTC.

The rearrangement links TRBV5-5 to TRBJ2-7; 7 bases line up with TRBD1. V lost 0 bases and J lost 4; bases outside the gene matches: 7. The CDR3 has 15 amino acids. Per the germline V gene, CDR1 is SGHKS and CDR2 is YYEKEE (reference sequence). The CDR3 sequence: CASSLGVGRGYEQYF. CDR3 coding DNA: TGTGCCAGCAGCTTGGGGGTGGGCAGGGGGTACGAGCAGTACTTC.

This clonotype appeared a few times. The genes are TRBV29-1 and TRBJ2-3, with TRBD1 identical over 9 bases. CDR3 length: 13 amino acids. Germline trimming cut 7 bases from V and 2 bases from J; bases unmatched to any gene: 4. Germline V CDR1 and CDR2: SQVTM, ANQGSEA. CDR3 sequence (DNA): TGCAGCGGACGGGACAGGGCCACAGATACGCAGTATTTT. Translation gives CSGRDRATDTQYF.

Concerning this clonotype: A much larger clone differs by one base, so this may be a read error. The J gene is TRBJ2-2, the V gene TRBV14; maybe TRBD2 (6 bases). The CDR3 has 16 residues. Germline V gene lookup returns CDR1 SGHDN and CDR2 FVKESK. V was trimmed by 4 bases and J by 0 bases, leaving 12 bases between them. The CDR3 here is CASSRGVPTNTGELFF. CDR3 nucleotides: TGTGCCAGCAGCCGCGGGGTACCCACGAACACCGGGGAGCTGTTTTTT.

This clonotype was observed many times. The V call is TRBV12-3 or TRBV12-4, the J call TRBJ2-1, with 7 bases lining up with TRBD1. The ends lost 1 base at V and 5 bases at J; junction bases unmatched: 2. There are 14 residues in the CDR3. For the CDR3, the DNA is TGTGCCAGCAGTTTAGGGGACAGAAACAATGAGCAGTTCTTC. It specifies CASSLGDRNNEQFF.